A selection of T cell receptor beta chains follows, all from one sample in a study of shared clonotypes between healthy human individuals. TCRdb's copy holds only in-frame clones and misses some; the assay was immunoSEQ multiplex PCR. The table has about 530,000 clones, 60% to 80% seen once. Sequencing used PBMCs. Receptors originate from a woman aged 40 to 50 in good health. Some clones in this sample may be carry-over from other donors' samples. The CDR3 runs from the conserved cysteine through the conserved F or W. A D gene is named only where the DNA matches it firmly. Clone size is given for some rows only: seen once, a few or many times, or a class if the clone is expanded.

J gene | V gene | clone size | D gene | CDR3 DNA | CDR3 protein
TRBJ2-3 | TRBV5-1 | - | - | TGCGCCAGCAGACTCGTCCGGGAGACTCTGGCAGATACGCAGTATTTT | CASRLVRETLADTQYF
TRBJ2-2 | TRBV5-1 | - | - | TGCGCCAGCAGCTTGGACAGCGTCGGCGGCACCGGGGAGCTGTTTTTT | CASSLDSVGGTGELFF
TRBJ2-1 | TRBV18 | many | TRBD1 | TGTGCCAGCTCACTCCGGGACAGGGAATACAATGAGCAGTTCTTC | CASSLRDREYNEQFF
TRBJ1-4 | TRBV6-1 | - | - | TGTGCCAGCAGTGAAATCAGAGGGACGGTTGAAAAACTGTTTTTT | CASSEIRGTVEKLFF
TRBJ2-1 | TRBV6-1 | - | - | TGTGCCAGCAGAAAAGGAGCTGAGCAGTTCTTC | CASRKGAEQFF
TRBJ2-2 | TRBV18 | - | TRBD1 | TGTGCCAGCTCACCACGGGGGACAGGCGCTACCGGGGAGCTGTTTTTT | CASSPRGTGATGELFF
TRBJ2-7 | TRBV11-2 | - | - | TGTGCCAGCAGCTCTCCTCCGGGAGACTACGAGCAGTACTTC | CASSSPPGDYEQYF
TRBJ2-4 | TRBV19 | - | - | TGTGCCAGTACCCCAGCCGGGGGCTACAAAAACATTCAGTACTTC | CASTPAGGYKNIQYF
TRBJ2-3 | TRBV10-3 | - | - | TGTGCCATCAGTGAGTCAGACGGGAGAGGGACAGATACGCAGTATTTT | CAISESDGRGTDTQYF
TRBJ2-7 | TRBV6-1 | - | TRBD2 | TGTGCCAGCAGACGGATAGCGGGAGGGGACGAGCAGTACTTC | CASRRIAGGDEQYF
TRBJ1-1 | TRBV6-5 | few | - | TGTGCCAGCTGGAGAAGGGGACCTGAAGCTTTCTTT | CASWRRGPEAFF
TRBJ1-4 | TRBV11-2 | once | - | TGTGCCAGCAGCTTAGCGGGGGACGGGGAAAAACTGTTTTTT | CASSLAGDGEKLFF
TRBJ2-5 | TRBV5-1 | once | - | TGCGCCAGCAGAACGGCCCCCTCGGAGACCCAGTACTTC | CASRTAPSETQYF
TRBJ2-1 | TRBV7-7 | - | TRBD2 | TGTGCTAGCAGCTTGGCGGGAGGATACAATGAGCAGTTCTTC | CASSLAGGYNEQFF
TRBJ2-7 | TRBV7-3 | many | - | TGTGCCAGCAGCTTACCCGAGGGAGTGCAGTACTTC | CASSLPEGVQYF
TRBJ1-4 | TRBV14 | few | - | TGTGCCAGCAGCCGATACGGGGCCATCGATGAAAAACTGTTTTTT | CASSRYGAIDEKLFF
TRBJ2-1 | TRBV16 | - | - | TGTGCCAGCAGCTTATGGACATCCTACAATGAGCAGTTCTTC | CASSLWTSYNEQFF
TRBJ2-1 | TRBV14 | once | - | TGTGCCAGCAGCCAAACTAGTTATGAGCAGTTCTTC | CASSQTSYEQFF
TRBJ2-1 | TRBV28 | - | TRBD2 | TGTGCCAGCAGTTCAAACGGGAGGATGAGTGAGCAGTTCTTC | CASSSNGRMSEQFF
TRBJ2-7 | TRBV4-1 | - | - | TGCGCCAGCAGCCTAGCGTTGGGCGAAGAGCAGTACTTC | CASSLALGEEQYF
TRBJ2-6 | TRBV19 | - | TRBD2 | TGTGCCAGTCAGGGCGGGGGGAGCGGGGCCAACGTCCTGACTTTC | CASQGGGSGANVLTF
TRBJ2-5 | TRBV7-6 | many | TRBD2 | TGTGCCAGCAGCAAGGGACTAGCGGGAGGATCCCAAGAGACCCAGTACTTC | CASSKGLAGGSQETQYF
TRBJ1-1 | TRBV2 | - | TRBD1 | TGTGCCAGCAGTGAGAGGACAGGGAACACTGAAGCTTTCTTT | CASSERTGNTEAFF
TRBJ2-2 | TRBV7-3 | - | - | TGTGCCAGCAGCCTTACCCGGGGTCACGGGGAGCTGTTTTTT | CASSLTRGHGELFF
TRBJ2-7 | TRBV5-1 | once | TRBD2 | TGCGCCAGCAGCCGTCCGGTAGCGGGAGACTACGAGCAGTACTTC | CASSRPVAGDYEQYF
TRBJ2-4 | TRBV19 | - | - | TGTGCCAGTACCCCTGGGAGGTTCATAGCCAAAAACATTCAGTACTTC | CASTPGRFIAKNIQYF
TRBJ2-3 | TRBV4-2 | - | - | TGTGCCAGCAGCCAAGAATTGGAGCCTGGCACAGATACGCAGTATTTT | CASSQELEPGTDTQYF
TRBJ1-4 | TRBV7-8 | - | TRBD1 | TGTGCCAGCAGCCTCAAGGGGGGGACAGGAGGGGAAAAACTGTTTTTT | CASSLKGGTGGEKLFF
TRBJ2-3 | TRBV5-4 | - | TRBD2 | TGTGCCAGCAGCTACCCGACTAGCGGGAGATTGGATACGCAGTATTTT | CASSYPTSGRLDTQYF
TRBJ2-5 | TRBV7-9 | many | - | TGTGCCAGCAGCTTAGGTTTTTCAGAGACCCAGTACTTC | CASSLGFSETQYF